What follows describes a single TCR beta chain. This specimen comes from a study of blood T cell repertoires in COVID-19. Clones were read by immunoSEQ multiplex PCR, and TCRdb kept only the in-frame ones, dropping some. The sample includes some 200,000 clones, around four fifths of them seen just once. The germline gives CDR1 SGHNT, CDR2 YENEEA. CDR3 length equals 17 residues. Trimming took 5 bases from V and 2 from J; bases not matched to a gene: 11. V gene TRBV11-3 combines with J gene TRBJ2-3; 9 nucleotides line up with TRBD1. The specimen was peripheral blood. The clonotype originates from a man aged 25-45 years with active or convalescent COVID-19. CDR3 in DNA: TGTGCCAGCAGCGCCCGTGTTACAGGGGGCCACACAGATACGCAGTATTTT. It encodes CASSARVTGGHTDTQYF.